The 16 T cell receptor beta chains given below trace back to one sample, sequenced in a study of blood T cells in healthy people across ages (dated by TCRdb to between 2015 and 2016). Libraries were built with 5' RACE. Sequencing instrument: Illumina HiSeq 2500. A second PCR of roughly 6 to 11 cycles was performed with a sample-barcoded 5' primer and a J-beta primer mix. Using fastp at Q25 and MiXCR, TCRdb reprocessed the public reads and kept productive beta chains. For every CDR3 protein sequence, its rows merge into one entry that carries the most common genes and DNA. The sample contains some 750,000 distinct CDR3 sequences, approximately 21% of them found a single time. Roughly 22% of the sample is held by the ten biggest clonotypes. Source material: blood. Source of these receptors: a man between 65 and 85 years old in good health.

In its sample, this clonotype was seen a few times. This chain uses TRBV29-1 with TRBJ2-5, with a weak D call TRBD2 (6 bases). The DNA end lines up better with TRBJ2-7; the J call may be wrong. Germline V gene lookup returns CDR1 SQVTM and CDR2 ANQGSEA. The CDR3 is made up of 11 amino acids. CDR3: CSGGEVYEQYF. CDR3 in DNA: TGCAGCGGTGGGGAGGTCTACGAGCAGTACTTC.

The chain combines TRBV6-6 with TRBJ2-7, with 7 positions matching TRBD2. The CDR3 extends over 14 amino acids. Germline V gene sequence: CDR1 MNHNY, CDR2 SVGAGI (reference sequence). Trimming removed 0 bases from V and 6 bases from J; junction bases left unmatched: 5. DNA of the CDR3: TGTGCCAGCAGTTACTCGAGCTTAGCGGGCGAGCAGTACGTC. The encoded protein is CASSYSSLAGEQYV.

V usage is TRBV20-1 and J usage is TRBJ2-4, with D perhaps given as TRBD1 or TRBD2 (5 bases each). Germline CDR1 and CDR2: DFQATT and SNEGSKA (reference sequence). The V end lost 4 bases, the J end lost 0 bases, and 10 bases lay between the germline ends. CDR3 length: 14 amino acids. The DNA of the CDR3 is TGCAGTGCTAAAGGGGCGGGAGCCAAAAACATTCAGTACTTC. It codes for CSAKGAGAKNIQYF.

V is TRBV3-1 and J is TRBJ1-3; D unclear. From germline, CDR1 is LGHDT and CDR2 YNNKEL (reference sequence). CDR3 length: 15 residues. V was clipped by 0 bases and J by 7 bases, with 13 bases between them. The CDR3 region is CASSQDLADVNTIYF. In DNA form, the CDR3 reads TGTGCCAGCAGCCAAGACTTGGCGGACGTGAACACCATATATTTT.

This clonotype came up a few times. J is TRBJ2-1 and V is TRBV29-1; TRBD2 matches 10 bases. Losses at the gene ends were 4 bases for V and 7 bases for J; bases not matched to a gene: 4. Germline V gene lookup returns CDR1 SQVTM and CDR2 ANQGSEA. CDR3 length: 13 amino acids. CDR3 DNA sequence: TGCAGCGTTGGTACTAGCGGGGTTAATGAGCAGTTCTTC. This encodes CSVGTSGVNEQFF.

This clonotype turned up a few times. Here the CDR3 reads CSSYLGPAKNIQYF. The CDR3 DNA follows: TGCAGTTCCTACCTGGGCCCAGCCAAAAACATTCAGTACTTC. The rearrangement uses TRBV20-1 and TRBJ2-4; D is ambiguous. The CDR3 length is 14 residues. Trimming removed 8 bases from V and 0 bases from J, with 14 bases in between. From germline, CDR1 is DFQATT and CDR2 SNEGSKA (reference sequence).

J is TRBJ2-2 and V is TRBV18, with D possibly TRBD2 on 6 matching bases. The CDR3 is made up of 18 amino acids. Germline V lookup: CDR1 KGHSH, CDR2 LQKENI. V was pared by 4 bases and J by 2 bases, with 20 bases between. The CDR3 DNA sequence: TGTGCCAGCTCACTGGACACTAGAGGTAGCGGAAACACCGGGGAGCTGTTTTTT. Amino acid sequence: CASSLDTRGSGNTGELFF.

The chain carries TRBV6-5 and TRBJ2-1; tentatively, D is TRBD2 (5 bases). Germline V lookup: CDR1 MNHEY, CDR2 SVGAGI. The CDR3 consists of 15 residues. The V and J ends lost 8 bases and 0 bases respectively, with 14 bases between them. In DNA form, the CDR3 reads TGTGCCAGCTCGAGACGGGGAAGCTCCTACAATGAGCAGTTCTTC. Its protein is CASSRRGSSYNEQFF.

The V call is TRBV7-6, the J call TRBJ2-1; D is perhaps TRBD2 (6 bases). From germline, CDR1 is SGHVS and CDR2 FNYEAQ. The CDR3 extends over 16 amino acids. Trimming pared 3 bases from V and 3 bases from J, leaving 15 bases between. CDR3 protein: CASSLDGTYLYNEQFF. CDR3 sequence (DNA): TGTGCCAGCAGCTTGGATGGGACTTACCTCTACAATGAGCAGTTCTTC. Together with reference TRBV7-6 and TRBJ2-1, the CDR3 gives the full variable domain: GAGVSQSPRYKVTKRGQDVALRCDPISGHVSLYWYRQALGQGPEFLTYFNYEAQQDKSGLPNDRFSAERPEGSISTLTIQRTEQRDSAMYRCASSLDGTYLYNEQFFGPGTRLTVL.

In this sample, this clonotype turned up a few times. The rearrangement joins TRBV24-1 to TRBJ2-1, with TRBD2 identical over 11 bases. Germline V gene lookup returns CDR1 KGHDR and CDR2 SFDVKD. Trimming removed 4 bases from V and 7 bases from J; junction bases left unmatched: 8. The CDR3 is 16 amino acids. CDR3 residues: CATSETGLAAENEQFF. The CDR3 coding sequence is TGTGCCACCAGTGAAACGGGACTAGCGGCGGAAAATGAGCAGTTCTTC.

This clonotype was counted a few times. The rearrangement uses TRBV6-5 and TRBJ1-1, with D possibly TRBD1 on 5 matching bases. Germline lookup yields CDR1 MNHEY and CDR2 SVGAGI. Trimming stripped 6 bases from V and 4 bases from J, with 12 bases between. CDR3 length: 13 amino acids. For the CDR3, the DNA is TGTGCCAGCAGGAGGGGCCCGGCCACTGAAGCTTTCTTT. This gives the protein CASRRGPATEAFF.

The chain joins TRBV7-9 to TRBJ2-5, with TRBD2 matching over 9 bases. Near its end, the DNA agrees better with TRBJ2-1, so the J call may be wrong. The germline gives CDR1 SEHNR, CDR2 FQNEAQ (reference sequence). The CDR3 has 15 residues. In DNA form, the CDR3 reads TGTGCCAGCAGCTTATTGGGTAGCGGGGGCGATGAGCAGTTCTTC. Its protein product is CASSLLGSGGDEQFF.

The sample holds a few counts of this clonotype. One end of the junction is discordant with germline, which a read error may explain. This rearrangement joins TRBV2 to TRBJ1-1; 7 bases are shared with TRBD1. Per the germline V gene, CDR1 is SNHLY and CDR2 is FYNNEI. The CDR3 is 11 residues long. This chain's CDR3 is CADRVNTEAFF. CDR3 nucleotide sequence: TGCGCTGACAGGGTGAACACTGAAGCTTTCTTT.

This chain links TRBV20-1 with TRBJ1-1; 11 nucleotides match TRBD1. Looked up from germline, CDR1 is DFQATT and CDR2 is SNEGSKA (reference sequence). Trimming at V came to 8 bases and at J to 5 bases, leaving 10 bases not matched to a gene. CDR3 length equals 14 residues. In DNA, the CDR3 is TGCAGTCTCGGACAGGGGGCTGGCTATACTGAAGCTTTCTTT. It encodes CSLGQGAGYTEAFF.

The J gene is TRBJ2-1, the V gene TRBV5-1; D unclear. The CDR3 totals 12 residues. V lost 4 bases, J lost 8 bases, and 10 bases lay in between. Germline CDR1 SGHRS, CDR2 YFSETQ. In DNA, the CDR3 is TGCGCCAGCAGCACGGAGTCGTATGAGCAGTTCTTC. It yields the protein CASSTESYEQFF.

Ten or more counts support this clonotype. A read error may produce the germline difference seen at one junction end. The chain recombines TRBV7-9 with TRBJ2-5; D is unclear. The CDR3 has 13 residues. Germline lookup yields CDR1 SEHNR and CDR2 FQNEAQ (reference sequence). The CDR3 protein is CASSSPGQAVWLF. CDR3 coding DNA: TGTGCCAGCAGCTCCCCTGGGCAGGCCGTTTGGCTCTTC.